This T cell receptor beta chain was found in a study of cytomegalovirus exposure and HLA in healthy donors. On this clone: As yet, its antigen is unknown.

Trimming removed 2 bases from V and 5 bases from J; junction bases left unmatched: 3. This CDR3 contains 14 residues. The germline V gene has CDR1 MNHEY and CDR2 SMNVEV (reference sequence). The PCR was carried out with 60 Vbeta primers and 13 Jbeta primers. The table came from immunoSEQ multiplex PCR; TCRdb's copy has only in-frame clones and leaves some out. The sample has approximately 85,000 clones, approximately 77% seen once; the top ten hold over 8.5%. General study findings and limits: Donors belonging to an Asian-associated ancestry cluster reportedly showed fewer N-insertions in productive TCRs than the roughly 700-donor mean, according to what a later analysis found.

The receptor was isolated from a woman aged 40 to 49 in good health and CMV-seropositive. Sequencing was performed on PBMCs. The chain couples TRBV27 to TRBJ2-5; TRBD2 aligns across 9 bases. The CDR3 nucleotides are TGTGCCAGCAGTTTAACGCGGGGGGGGGAGACCCAGTACTTC. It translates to CASSLTRGGETQYF.